This TCR beta chain originates from a study of blood T cell repertoires in COVID-19 (dated by TCRdb to 2020 to 2022). A note on the overall study: Collaborator samples came from the United States, Italy and Spain and covered acute and convalescent phases of COVID-19. The material from the prospective study consisted of cDNA or gDNA derived from T cells, B-cell-depleted T cells, or PBMCs. Deeply sampled blood TCRbeta repertoires from subjects exposed to, actively infected with, or recovered from COVID-19 were included in the dataset. A freely available public database, intended as a resource for researchers studying the immune response to SARS-CoV-2, is where the repertoires were released. Samples came from the ongoing ImmuneRACE study (first 160 participants) plus 1,254 subjects from 6 global collaborators. Sample metadata almost always included a de-identified subject ID, COVID-19 status, age in years and sex. Where HLA class I and class II types were available, the types were taken from metadata supplied by the sample provider, not from assay-based typing. The research as a whole found: How much clinical and demographic metadata was included differed by source and by participant, and the metadata was provided uncurated.

One collaborating source in Seattle enrolled patients during active infection and followed them longitudinally through the course of disease. Collaborating institutions collected whole blood in K2EDTA tubes following their own protocols. For TCRbeta analysis, collaborator samples were shipped as frozen whole blood, as isolated PBMCs, or as DNA extracted from either sample type. V is clipped by 4 bases and J by 0 bases, and the sequence between their germline boundaries is 19 bases long. The CDR3 numbers 17 residues from cysteine through phenylalanine. CDR3 DNA only is kept here, 51 bases in frame from base 1. As encoded in the germline V gene, CDR1 is SGDLS while CDR2 is YYNGEE. The immunoSEQ Assay, a bias-controlled multiplex PCR, was used to amplify TCRbeta CDR3 regions from genomic DNA. Turning to the authors' computational methods: The number of nucleated cells in each sample was estimated by amplification of reference gene primers within the assay. Sequence reads were collapsed and filtered to measure the absolute abundance of every unique TCRbeta CDR3 rearrangement. For each sample, productive Simpson clonality was calculated as the square root of Simpson's diversity index across productive rearrangements. Not all clones reach the TCRdb copy of this immuneACCESS table, which keeps in-frame sequences only. Checked studies attribute under half of the gap to unresolved V genes and leave the rest unexplained. V and J calls and clone size are given by that table; D and trimming were obtained from the DNA. The sample has approximately 120,000 clones on record, roughly 92% of them singletons. The ten largest clonotypes hold approximately 2% of the sample.

Remarks on this clone: It lacks a known antigen. Within one base of it there is no much larger clone, and no base qualities were kept.

This receptor was obtained from a man aged 45 to 65 with COVID-19, enrolled during active disease. Sequenced: peripheral blood. This sequence uses TRBV9 and TRBJ1-1, and the D gene may be TRBD1, 5 bases matching. The sequenced DNA is TGTGCCAGCAGCTCACCAAACAGGACCTGGATGAACACTGAAGCTTTCTTT. The encoded protein is CASSSPNRTWMNTEAFF.